This TCR beta chain was obtained from a study of T cells in Graves' hyperthyroidism and ophthalmopathy. TCR beta CDR3 regions were amplified from RNA transcripts. During a first-round RT-PCR of the TCR CDR3, the HTBI primer set was used. TCRdb re-called the multiplex PCR reads through MiXCR, storing one row per CDR3 protein. The sample records around 720,000 distinct CDR3 sequences, roughly a third being singletons. Calling Graves' hyperthyroidism stable meant ophthalmopathy did not progress within 18 months. This clonotype was recorded at least ten times. V lost 4 bases and J lost 6, with 13 bases in between. Germline V gene data show CDR1 as SGHDT and CDR2 as YYEEEE. This CDR3 is built from 13 residues.

Material for sequencing was blood. The genes are TRBV5-6 and TRBJ1-1, with a tentative D call TRBD1 (5 bases). The source is a woman in her forties with Graves' hyperthyroidism. CDR3 protein: CASSPIGHPEAFF. CDR3 DNA: TGTGCCAGCAGCCCCATCGGACATCCTGAAGCTTTCTTT.